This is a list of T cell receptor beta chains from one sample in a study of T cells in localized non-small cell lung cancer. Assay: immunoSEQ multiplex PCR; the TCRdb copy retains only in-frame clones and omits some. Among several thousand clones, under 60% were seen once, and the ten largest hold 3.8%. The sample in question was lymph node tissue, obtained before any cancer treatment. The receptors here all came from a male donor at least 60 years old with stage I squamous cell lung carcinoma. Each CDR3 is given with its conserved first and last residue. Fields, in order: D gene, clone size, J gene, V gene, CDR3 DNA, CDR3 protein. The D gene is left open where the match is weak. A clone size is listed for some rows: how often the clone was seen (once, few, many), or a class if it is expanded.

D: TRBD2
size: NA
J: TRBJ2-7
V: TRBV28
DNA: TGTGCCAGCACGGGGCCGGGAGGGTCGTACGAGCAGTACTTC
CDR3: CASTGPGGSYEQYF

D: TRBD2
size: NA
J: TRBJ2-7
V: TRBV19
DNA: TGTGCCAGTAGTACAGCGGGAGTTGGGTCCTACGAGCAGTACTTC
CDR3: CASSTAGVGSYEQYF

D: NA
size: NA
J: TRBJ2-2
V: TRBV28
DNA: TGTGCCAGCAGTTTCCCCAGGGTAGGGTCCGGGGAGCTGTTTTTT
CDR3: CASSFPRVGSGELFF

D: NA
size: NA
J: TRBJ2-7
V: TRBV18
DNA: TGTGCCAGCTCGTCAGACGGACCCTACGAGCAGTACTTC
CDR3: CASSSDGPYEQYF

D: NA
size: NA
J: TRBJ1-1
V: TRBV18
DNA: TGTGCCAGCTCACCAGAGTGGAACACTGAAGCTTTCTTT
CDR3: CASSPEWNTEAFF

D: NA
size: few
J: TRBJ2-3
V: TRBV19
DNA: TGTGCCAGTAAGGATGTATACGGGACAGATACGCAGTATTTT
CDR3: CASKDVYGTDTQYF

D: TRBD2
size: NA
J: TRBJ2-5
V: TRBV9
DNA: TGTGCCAGCAGCGTAGGACTAGCACAAGAGACCCAGTACTTC
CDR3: CASSVGLAQETQYF

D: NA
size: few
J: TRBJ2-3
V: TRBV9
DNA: TGTGCCAGCAGCGGGCCCGGGACGGCCTACGATACGCAGTATTTT
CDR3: CASSGPGTAYDTQYF

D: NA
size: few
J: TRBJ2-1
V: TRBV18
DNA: TGTGCCAGCTCACCACCGAGGGGGTCCTACAATGAGCAGTTCTTC
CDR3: CASSPPRGSYNEQFF

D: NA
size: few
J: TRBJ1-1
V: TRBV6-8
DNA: TGTGCCAGCAGGCCGCCCGTGGGGGACACTGAAGCTTTCTTT
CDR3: CASRPPVGDTEAFF

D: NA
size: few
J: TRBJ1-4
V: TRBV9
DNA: TGTGCCAGCAGTATGGGTTCACAGGGACCATTTGAAAAACTGTTTTTT
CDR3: CASSMGSQGPFEKLFF

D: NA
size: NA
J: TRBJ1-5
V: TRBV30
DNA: TGTGCCTGGAGTGGTAGCGGCTTGGGGAATCAGCCCCAGCATTTT
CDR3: CAWSGSGLGNQPQHF

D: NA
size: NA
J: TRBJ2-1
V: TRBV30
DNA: TGTGCCTGGAGTGTTGGCCCTATAGGTTCCTACAATGAGCAGTTCTTC
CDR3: CAWSVGPIGSYNEQFF

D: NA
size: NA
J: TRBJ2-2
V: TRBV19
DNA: TGTGCCAGTAGTATCTACAGGGAATCCGGGGAGCTGTTTTTT
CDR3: CASSIYRESGELFF

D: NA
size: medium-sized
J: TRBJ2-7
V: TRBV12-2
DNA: TGTGCCAGTAAGTGGGAGGAGGGATACTACGAGCAGTACTTC
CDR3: CASKWEEGYYEQYF

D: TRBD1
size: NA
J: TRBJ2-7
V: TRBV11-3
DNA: TGTGCCAGCAGCTTCAGCCAGGGGGCCTACGAGCAGTACTTC
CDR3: CASSFSQGAYEQYF